The 20 T cell receptor beta chains below come from one sample, sequenced in a study of blood T cell repertoires in COVID-19. TCRdb keeps only in-frame clones here, not all; method: immunoSEQ multiplex PCR. The table has some 150,000 clones, about 90% seen once. Input material: PBMCs or T cells enriched from blood (not recorded which). Receptors originate from a human donor with acute COVID-19. The donor label of this sample is uncertain.

The CDR3 DNA is TGTGCCAGCAGCTCATCATACAGGGAACAAGAGACCCAGTACTTC. It encodes CASSSSYREQETQYF. This chain uses TRBV11-3 with TRBJ2-5, with D perhaps TRBD1 (6 bases). CDR3 length: 15 amino acids. Germline CDR1 reads SGHNT; CDR2 reads YENEEA. The V and J ends lost 4 bases and 2 bases respectively, with 14 bases between them.

This sequence joins TRBV7-9 and TRBJ2-5, with 7 positions matching TRBD2. V was clipped by 5 bases and J by 4 bases; unmatched bases: 4. The germline V gene has CDR1 SEHNR and CDR2 FQNEAQ (reference sequence). The CDR3 covers 13 residues. CDR3 sequence: CASSQLALETQYF. The CDR3 DNA follows: TGTGCCAGCAGCCAACTAGCGTTAGAGACCCAGTACTTC.

This rearrangement joins TRBV4-3 to TRBJ2-2; D remains unclear. Looked up from germline, CDR1 is LGHNA and CDR2 is YSLEER. The CDR3 has 19 amino acids. Trimming took off 5 bases at V and 4 bases at J, with 26 bases between the two ends. CDR3 coding DNA: TGCGCCAGCAGCTCTATTAAAGGCTCCCTTGGCCGGAGCACCGGGGAGCTGTTTTTT. Translated, it gives CASSSIKGSLGRSTGELFF.

This rearrangement joins TRBV15 to TRBJ1-2, with 9 bases aligning to TRBD1. The CDR3 is 14 residues long. Looked up from germline, CDR1 is LNHNV and CDR2 is YYDKDF (reference sequence). Unmatched junction bases numbered 5, after V lost 5 bases and J lost 4 bases. CDR3 sequence (DNA): TGTGCCACCAGCGGATTGGACAGGGGCTATGGCTACACCTTC. It specifies CATSGLDRGYGYTF. Variable domain in full (rest from reference TRBV15 and TRBJ1-2): DAMVIQNPRYQVTQFGKPVTLSCSQTLNHNVMYWYQQKSSQAPKLLFHYYDKDFNNEADTPDNFQSRRPNTSFCFLDIRSPGLGDTAMYLCATSGLDRGYGYTFGSGTRLTVV.

This clone was observed a single time. CDR3 in amino acids: CASSSWRTDSYEQYF. In nucleotides, the CDR3 is TGTGCCAGCAGCTCCTGGAGGACGGACTCCTACGAGCAGTACTTC. V and J are TRBV28 and TRBJ2-7, with D maybe TRBD2 (5 bases). This CDR3 region has 15 residues. V dropped 6 bases and J dropped 0 bases, with 15 bases sitting between them. Germline V lookup: CDR1 MDHEN, CDR2 SYDVKM.

The DNA of the CDR3 is TGTGCCAGCAGCTTAGAGGGGGCGCGGCGTGAAAAACTGTTTTTT. Protein sequence: CASSLEGARREKLFF. This chain connects TRBV7-2 to TRBJ1-4; 7 bases align to TRBD1. V was pared by 1 base and J by 7 bases, with 6 bases of the junction left unmatched. In germline, CDR1 is SGHTA, CDR2 FQGNSA. CDR3 length equals 15 residues.

This sequence joins TRBV19 and TRBJ1-6; weak D call: TRBD1 (6 bases). The CDR3 totals 14 residues. Germline CDR1 reads LNHDA; CDR2 reads SQIVND (reference sequence). V was cut by 5 bases and J by 3 bases, with 8 bases left in between. This CDR3 reads CASSRDIYNSPLHF. The DNA for the CDR3 is TGTGCCAGTAGTCGGGACATCTATAATTCACCCCTCCACTTT.

The CDR3: CASRYRTDASSSSTDTQYF. CDR3 DNA sequence: TGCGCCAGCAGGTATCGGACAGACGCGTCCTCGTCTAGCACAGATACGCAGTATTTT. The chain carries TRBV5-1 and TRBJ2-3, with a possible D match to TRBD1 (6 bases). Per the germline V gene, CDR1 is SGHRS and CDR2 is YFSETQ. Trimming took 5 bases from V and 0 from J, leaving 25 bases between them. The CDR3 has 19 residues.

The chain recombines TRBV3-1 (or the pseudogene TRBV3-2) with TRBJ2-7; the match to TRBD2 covers 13 bases. CDR3 length equals 16 residues. The V segment lost 1 base and the J segment 7 bases; nucleotides outside the gene matches: 7. Per germline, CDR1 LGHDT and CDR2 YNNKEL (reference sequence). DNA for the CDR3: TGTGCCAGCAGCCAAGTTACTAGCGGGGGGGCGGGAGAGCAGTACTTC. Amino acids: CASSQVTSGGAGEQYF.

This chain connects TRBV4-1 to TRBJ2-3; 9 bases match TRBD2. Losses at the gene ends were 0 bases for V and 0 bases for J; bases not matched to a gene: 10. Germline CDR1 reads MGHRA; CDR2 reads YSYEKL. The CDR3 has 19 residues. CDR3 amino acids: CASSQDPPASGVSTDTQYF. The CDR3 DNA reads TGCGCCAGCAGCCAAGATCCCCCGGCTAGCGGGGTCAGCACAGATACGCAGTATTTT.

The chain joins TRBV4-3 to TRBJ1-2; D possibly corresponds to TRBD1 (5 bases). Germline V gene data show CDR1 as LGHNA and CDR2 as YSLEER. The CDR3 is made up of 13 amino acids. V lost 0 bases and J 5 bases, leaving 7 bases between the germline ends. CDR3 DNA: TGCGCCAGCAGCCAAGATGGGGCTTATGGCTACACCTTC. This encodes CASSQDGAYGYTF.

The chain has TRBV29-1 and TRBJ2-7; 7 nucleotides match TRBD1. CDR1 SQVTM and CDR2 ANQGSEA come from the germline V gene. J gave up 3 bases and V 7 bases, and 6 bases lay outside the gene matches. This CDR3 region has 12 residues. The CDR3 protein is CSANRGDYEQYF. CDR3 coding DNA: TGCAGCGCGAACAGGGGTGACTACGAGCAGTACTTC.

The chain recombines TRBV18 with TRBJ1-2; 10 bases align to TRBD1. CDR1 is KGHSH and CDR2 is LQKENI in the germline V gene. The CDR3 extends over 13 amino acids. The J segment lost 8 bases and the V segment lost 4 bases, leaving 4 bases of the junction unmatched. The CDR3 sequence: CASSQGQGNGYTF. CDR3 DNA sequence: TGTGCCAGCTCACAGGGACAGGGGAACGGCTACACCTTC. The whole variable domain, remainder taken from reference TRBV18 and TRBJ1-2, is NAGVMQNPRHLVRRRGQEARLRCSPMKGHSHVYWYRQLPEEGLKFMVYLQKENIIDESGMPKERFSAEFPKEGPSILRIQQVVRGDSAAYFCASSQGQGNGYTFGSGTRLTVV.

The chain carries TRBV5-1 and TRBJ1-2; D ambiguous. This CDR3 has 15 amino acids. Germline V gene sequence: CDR1 SGHRS, CDR2 YFSETQ. V was clipped by 6 bases and J by 0 bases, with 15 bases between them. The CDR3 DNA follows: TGCGCCAGCAAAGCTACACCAGCGACTAACTATGGCTACACCTTC. Translating it yields CASKATPATNYGYTF.

The chain carries TRBV7-3 and TRBJ2-3; 9 bases match TRBD2. This CDR3 comprises 18 residues. V was clipped by 5 bases and J by 0 bases; unmatched bases: 12. Germline CDR1 is SGHTA and CDR2 is FQGTGA. As DNA, the CDR3 is TGTGCCAGCAGCCAAATTGGGCTAGCGGGGACTAGCACAGATACGCAGTATTTT. Its translation is CASSQIGLAGTSTDTQYF.

Points on this clone: Other nucleotide sequences in the sample specify the same CDR3. V is TRBV7-9 and J is TRBJ2-3; 11 positions agree with TRBD2. With V trimmed by 4 bases and J by 0 bases, 3 bases remained unmatched. This CDR3 region has 16 residues. From germline, CDR1 is SEHNR and CDR2 FQNEAQ (reference sequence). In nucleotides, the CDR3 is TGTGCCAGCAGCTCCCTAGCGGGGGGTAGCACAGATACGCAGTATTTT. It specifies CASSSLAGGSTDTQYF.

The gene calls are TRBV9 and TRBJ2-3; tentative D call: TRBD1 (7 bases). Trimming removed 1 base at V and 4 bases at J, with 10 bases between. Germline V gene sequence: CDR1 SGDLS, CDR2 YYNGEE. CDR3 length: 14 residues. The chain's CDR3 is CASSVQGGPDTQYF. The CDR3 bases are TGTGCCAGCAGCGTACAGGGGGGACCAGATACGCAGTATTTT.

This chain links TRBV30 with TRBJ1-4; tentatively, D is TRBD1 (5 bases). Germline CDR1 reads GTSNPN; CDR2 reads SVGIG (reference sequence). Between the trimmed V and J ends, which lost 1 base and 8 bases, there was a span of 11 bases. There are 13 residues in the CDR3. The CDR3 bases are TGTGCCTGGAGTGAGGGGATTGAGGAAAAACTGTTTTTT. This sequence encodes CAWSEGIEEKLFF.

V usage is TRBV9 and J usage is TRBJ1-5; weak D call: TRBD1 (5 bases). From germline, CDR1 is SGDLS and CDR2 YYNGEE. The CDR3 totals 15 residues. With 4 bases removed from V and 5 bases from J, the gap between germline ends came to 16 bases. The CDR3 DNA follows: TGTGCCAGCAGCCCGCGGGGGGACCCAGATCAGCCCCAGCATTTT. Translated: CASSPRGDPDQPQHF.

This sequence joins TRBV10-3 and TRBJ1-1; unclear D gene. V was cut by 2 bases and J by 3 bases, with 7 bases left in between. Per the germline V gene, CDR1 is ENHRY and CDR2 is SYGVKD. The CDR3 runs 13 residues. In DNA, the CDR3 is TGTGCCATCAGTGAGCGAGTTGACACTGAAGCTTTCTTT. Translating it yields CAISERVDTEAFF.